A single sample gave rise to the 19 T cell receptor beta chains below, sequenced in a study of regulatory T cells in long-lasting Graves disease (dated by TCRdb to the early 2020s). In light of the paper, this sample's time point label describes: persistent/refractory GD, antithyroid drugs over 5 years with positive TRAb. RNA was extracted from PBMCs in TRIzol for both TCR sequencing and RNA sequencing. Receptor amplification or capture employed multiplex PCR. The reads were generated on an Illumina HiSeq 4000. CDR3 regions were amplified by Arm-PCR with iRepertoire HTBI primers to construct TCR beta libraries. The public reads were reanalyzed by TCRdb: fastp trimming at Q25, MiXCR alignment, in-frame beta chains only. CDR3 protein sequences are deduplicated, and each keeps its most common genes and DNA. Recorded for this sample are a few hundred thousand distinct CDR3 sequences; around 20% of them occurred a single time. The ten biggest clones cover roughly three fifths of the sample.

The sequences come from peripheral blood mononuclear cells (PBMCs), collected when the disease was refractory, from a patient treated with antithyroid drugs. These receptors came from a female donor with Graves disease.

Notes on this clonotype: A much larger clone lies a single base off, so this may be a read error. The chain has TRBV10-3 and TRBJ2-7; 12 nucleotides match TRBD2. The CDR3 extends over 18 amino acids. The germline V gene has CDR1 ENHRY and CDR2 SYGVKD. V gave up 2 bases and J gave up 2 bases; unmatched junction bases: 10. The CDR3 bases are TGTGCCATCAGTGAGGCACTAGCGGGAGGCTTTGGCCCCTACGAGCAGTACTTC. Encoded protein: CAISEALAGGFGPYEQYF.

V gene TRBV7-9 combines with J gene TRBJ2-5; 13 bases align to TRBD2. The J call is in doubt because the DNA end fits TRBJ2-1 better. Germline CDR1 is SEHNR and CDR2 is FQNEAQ (reference sequence). The CDR3 sequence is 19 residues long. CDR3 sequence: CASSSTSSLLAGGPNEQFF. The CDR3 bases are TGTGCCAGCAGCTCCACATCCTCTCTACTAGCGGGAGGGCCCAATGAGCAGTTCTTC.

This clonotype was recorded at least ten times. The rearrangement links TRBV6-1 to TRBJ2-7, with 7 bases lining up with TRBD1. V shed 6 bases and J 2 bases; nucleotides not matched to a gene: 13. Germline CDR1 reads MNHNS; CDR2 reads SASEGT. This CDR3 is built from 16 residues. The chain's CDR3 is CASSSPARDRPYEQYF. The CDR3 nucleotides read TGTGCCAGCAGCTCCCCCGCCCGGGACAGACCCTACGAGCAGTACTTC.

This clonotype showed up many times. The chain combines TRBV29-1 with TRBJ2-5; TRBD2 matches at 7 bases. The CDR3 loop spans 17 amino acids. Trimming removed 1 base from V and 3 bases from J; junction bases left unmatched: 14. The germline V gene has CDR1 SQVTM and CDR2 ANQGSEA. The CDR3 DNA reads as TGCAGCGTTGAAGGTCGGAAGGCTAGCGGAAGAAAAGAGACCCAGTACTTC. Its protein is CSVEGRKASGRKETQYF.

The chain carries TRBV6-1 and TRBJ1-1; TRBD1 agrees at 10 bases. The V gene end was trimmed by 5 bases and the J gene end by 4 bases; junction bases not matched to a gene: 10. The CDR3 contains 16 residues. CDR1 is MNHNS, CDR2 SASEGT, per germline. The CDR3: CASSPNRGQGPTEAFF. CDR3 nucleotides: TGTGCCAGCAGTCCAAATCGGGGACAGGGGCCCACTGAAGCTTTCTTT.

This rearrangement joins TRBV28 to TRBJ2-3; the match to TRBD2 covers 9 bases. The length of the CDR3 is 16 residues. V was pared by 8 bases and J by 3 bases, with 12 bases of the junction left unmatched. Germline V lookup: CDR1 MDHEN, CDR2 SYDVKM. This chain's CDR3 is CASGLGGAGGTDTQYF. The CDR3 nucleotides are TGTGCCAGCGGCCTCGGGGGAGCGGGAGGAACAGATACGCAGTATTTT.

This clonotype came up many times. The rearrangement joins TRBV2 to TRBJ1-1; 10 bases line up with TRBD1. The CDR3 length is 14 residues. In germline, CDR1 is SNHLY, CDR2 FYNNEI. J gave up 5 bases and V 4 bases, and 4 bases lay outside the gene matches. CDR3 sequence (DNA): TGTGCCAGCAGTGGACAGGGGGCCGGGACTGAAGCTTTCTTT. Protein product: CASSGQGAGTEAFF. The variable domain in full, with the rest retrieved from reference TRBV2 and TRBJ1-1, is EPEVTQTPSHQVTQMGQEVILRCVPISNHLYFYWYRQILGQKVEFLVSFYNNEISEKSEIFDDQFSVERPDGSNFTLKIRSTKLEDSAMYFCASSGQGAGTEAFFGQGTRLTVV.

This clonotype was found many times. This rearrangement joins TRBV2 to TRBJ1-6, with 9 bases lining up with TRBD1. Germline loops: CDR1 SNHLY, CDR2 FYNNEI. CDR3 length: 14 residues. After removal of 4 bases from V and 10 bases from J, the junction contained 5 bases not matched to a gene. The CDR3 nucleotides are TGTGCCAGCAGTGTGGACAGGGGATACTCACCCCTCCACTTT. It translates to CASSVDRGYSPLHF.

This clonotype was seen a few times. The chain couples TRBV6-1 to TRBJ2-5; D is perhaps TRBD1 or TRBD2 (6 bases each). Germline CDR1 MNHNS, CDR2 SASEGT. Deletions cut 2 bases from V and 5 bases from J, with 18 bases between. This CDR3 spans 16 amino acids. The CDR3 coding sequence is TGTGCCAGCAGTGAAATTGTGTGGGGGGCTCGTGAGACCCAGTACTTC. It yields the protein CASSEIVWGARETQYF.

V usage is TRBV27 and J usage is TRBJ2-2, with D tentatively TRBD2 (7 bases). The CDR3 length is 11 residues. V was trimmed by 11 bases and J by 6 bases, leaving 10 bases between them. Germline V gives CDR1 MNHEY, CDR2 SMNVEV (reference sequence). As DNA, the CDR3 is TGTGCCGCGCGGGGGCCCGGGGAGCTGTTTTTT. This codes for CAARGPGELFF.

This clonotype was counted between two and nine times. The rearrangement links TRBV3-1 to TRBJ1-1, with D unclear. Trimming took 3 bases from V and 3 from J, leaving 11 bases between them. Germline lookup yields CDR1 LGHDT and CDR2 YNNKEL (reference sequence). The CDR3 loop spans 14 amino acids. For the CDR3, the DNA is TGTGCCAGCAGCCACGGGAGGGAGGACACTGAAGCTTTCTTT. This translates into CASSHGREDTEAFF.

This clonotype was recorded a few times. The chain carries TRBV7-9 and TRBJ1-4; maybe TRBD1 (5 bases). The germline gives CDR1 SEHNR, CDR2 FQNEAQ (reference sequence). The ends were cut back, 5 bases at V and 4 bases at J, with 11 bases in the middle. The CDR3 has 14 amino acids. CDR3 DNA: TGTGCCAGCAGCCCACGGGACGGTAATGAAAAACTGTTTTTT. Translated: CASSPRDGNEKLFF.

A few counts support this clonotype. V gene TRBV4-1 combines with J gene TRBJ2-7; the match to TRBD1 covers 9 bases. J gave up 4 bases and V 3 bases, and 7 bases lay outside the gene matches. The CDR3 runs to 15 residues. Per the germline V gene, CDR1 is MGHRA and CDR2 is YSYEKL. CDR3 nucleotide sequence: TGCGCCAGCAGCCAGTCCTCGGGACAGGGATACGAGCAGTACTTC. Protein sequence: CASSQSSGQGYEQYF.

This clonotype was observed many times. V gene TRBV2 combines with J gene TRBJ2-7; D is tentatively TRBD1 or TRBD2 (7 bases each). This CDR3 is built from 14 residues. The V gene lost 4 bases and the J gene lost 6 bases, with 16 bases spanning the gap. Germline V lookup: CDR1 SNHLY, CDR2 FYNNEI. CDR3 region: CASSGAAGGGEQYF. CDR3 DNA sequence: TGTGCCAGCAGTGGAGCGGCAGGGGGGGGCGAGCAGTACTTC. Full variable domain (outside the CDR3, taken from reference TRBV2 and TRBJ2-7): EPEVTQTPSHQVTQMGQEVILRCVPISNHLYFYWYRQILGQKVEFLVSFYNNEISEKSEIFDDQFSVERPDGSNFTLKIRSTKLEDSAMYFCASSGAAGGGEQYFGPGTRLTVT.

This clonotype came up a few times. This rearrangement joins TRBV4-1 to TRBJ1-2; D unclear. Germline CDR1 reads MGHRA; CDR2 reads YSYEKL. This CDR3 comprises 14 residues. Trimming pared 2 bases from V and 1 base from J, leaving 8 bases between. The CDR3 sequence: CASSQLRDNYGYTF. CDR3 DNA: TGCGCCAGCAGCCAATTGAGGGATAACTATGGCTACACCTTC.

The chain joins TRBV2 to TRBJ2-1; TRBD1 aligns across 9 bases. Germline CDR1 reads SNHLY; CDR2 reads FYNNEI. V gave up 7 bases and J gave up 10 bases; unmatched junction bases: 8. The CDR3 extends over 13 amino acids. The CDR3 spells CASTGTGYGEQFF. The CDR3 DNA reads TGTGCCAGCACTGGGACAGGGTATGGAGAGCAGTTCTTC.

This clonotype was picked up many times. V is TRBV20-1 and J is TRBJ1-1, with a possible D match to TRBD1 (5 bases). The CDR3 runs 16 residues. Looked up from germline, CDR1 is DFQATT and CDR2 is SNEGSKA (reference sequence). Trimming removed 8 bases from V and 1 base from J, with 23 bases in between. The CDR3 protein is CSPLPRTRGWNTEAFF. In DNA, the CDR3 is TGCAGTCCACTACCGCGCACGCGGGGGTGGAACACTGAAGCTTTCTTT.

The rearrangement joins TRBV6-2 or TRBV6-3 to TRBJ2-2, with 8 positions matching TRBD2. The germline V gene encodes CDR1 MNHEY and CDR2 SVGEGT. The junction had 5 bases not matched to a gene; V was cut back by 5 bases and J by 3 bases. CDR3 length: 15 amino acids. The CDR3 spells CASSQAGVYTGELFF. CDR3 bases: TGTGCCAGCAGTCAAGCGGGGGTTTACACCGGGGAGCTGTTTTTT.

The chain recombines TRBV11-2 with TRBJ1-2, with D possibly matching TRBD1 (5 bases). The germline V gene encodes CDR1 SGHAT and CDR2 FQNNGV. The germline V and J ends were trimmed by 1 base and 8 bases, with 8 bases remaining between them. The CDR3 sequence is 12 residues long. The CDR3 nucleotides are TGTGCCAGCAGCTTAGCAGGGCGAGGCTACACCTTC. It codes for CASSLAGRGYTF.